The 15 T cell receptor beta chains listed next were all sequenced from one sample in a study of blood T cell repertoires in COVID-19. The table came from immunoSEQ multiplex PCR; TCRdb's copy has only in-frame clones and leaves some out. The sample holds about 520,000 clones, 80% to 90% seen once. The sequencing sample was made of peripheral blood. The receptors originated from a human donor in a cohort sampled during active COVID-19.

The genes are TRBV7-8 and TRBJ1-2, with D maybe TRBD1 (6 bases). V dropped 10 bases and J dropped 1 base, with 19 bases sitting between them. This CDR3 spans 15 amino acids. The germline V gene has CDR1 SGHVS and CDR2 FQNEAQ. CDR3 nucleotide sequence: TGTGCCACCTACCCCCGGACAGCTGATAACTATGGCTACACCTTC. It is translated as CATYPRTADNYGYTF.

The chain uses TRBV5-1 and TRBJ2-5, with D maybe TRBD2 (5 bases). Trimming took off 5 bases at V and 0 bases at J, with 11 bases between the two ends. Germline CDR1 SGHRS, CDR2 YFSETQ. The CDR3 is made up of 14 amino acids. The CDR3 reads CASRGEPYQETQYF. In nucleotides, the CDR3 is TGCGCCAGCAGGGGAGAGCCGTACCAAGAGACCCAGTACTTC. Full variable domain (outside the CDR3, taken from reference TRBV5-1 and TRBJ2-5): KAGVTQTPRYLIKTRGQQVTLSCSPISGHRSVSWYQQTPGQGLQFLFEYFSETQRNKGNFPGRFSGRQFSNSRSEMNVSTLELGDSALYLCASRGEPYQETQYFGPGTRLLVL.

A few counts support this clone. The chain carries TRBV30 and TRBJ1-2, with D possibly TRBD1 on 5 matching bases. The length of the CDR3 is 11 residues. Germline loops: CDR1 GTSNPN, CDR2 SVGIG (reference sequence). Trimming took 7 bases from V and 6 from J, leaving 12 bases between them. CDR3 DNA sequence: TGTGCCTCCCAGCGGGGCCATGGCTACACCTTC. Amino acid sequence: CASQRGHGYTF.

J is TRBJ2-7 and V is TRBV30, with 15 bases lining up with TRBD2. The ends lost 5 bases at V and 4 bases at J; junction bases unmatched: 3. CDR3 length: 14 amino acids. Looked up from germline, CDR1 is GTSNPN and CDR2 is SVGIG (reference sequence). The CDR3 sequence is CAWGGLAGGYEQYF. CDR3 nucleotides: TGTGCCTGGGGCGGACTAGCGGGAGGGTACGAGCAGTACTTC.

CDR3 residues: CASSLYREYYGYTF. CDR3 nucleotides: TGTGCCAGCAGTTTATACAGGGAATACTATGGCTACACCTTC. The V gene is TRBV28, the J gene TRBJ1-2, with a weak D call TRBD1 (6 bases). This CDR3 spans 14 amino acids. Per the germline V gene, CDR1 is MDHEN and CDR2 is SYDVKM. The V gene lost 1 base and the J gene lost 3 bases, with 9 bases spanning the gap.

The chain recombines TRBV9 with TRBJ1-3, with D possibly TRBD1 on 5 matching bases. CDR1 and CDR2 from the germline V gene are SGDLS and YYNGEE. This CDR3 has 15 amino acids. V lost 2 bases and J 2 bases, leaving 11 bases between the germline ends. The CDR3: CASSVQGNTGNTIYF. Here the CDR3 DNA reads TGTGCCAGCAGCGTCCAGGGTAATACTGGAAACACCATATATTTT.

Only a few counts were recorded for this clone. The chain couples TRBV28 to TRBJ1-6; D may be TRBD1 (6 bases). The length of the CDR3 is 14 residues. CDR1 is MDHEN, CDR2 SYDVKM, per germline. Trimming pared 2 bases from V and 10 bases from J, leaving 12 bases between. CDR3 DNA sequence: TGTGCCAGCAGTTTAGCGAGGGGACAATCACCCCTCCACTTT. It yields the protein CASSLARGQSPLHF. Using reference TRBV28 and TRBJ1-6 for the parts outside the CDR3, the full variable domain is DVKVTQSSRYLVKRTGEKVFLECVQDMDHENMFWYRQDPGLGLRLIYFSYDVKMKEKGDIPEGYSVSREKKERFSLILESASTNQTSMYLCASSLARGQSPLHFGNGTRLTVT.

This clone appeared a few times. This chain joins TRBV29-1 and TRBJ1-4; 7 bases agree with TRBD1. The CDR3 has 12 amino acids. The trim removed 5 bases at V and 8 bases at J, leaving 5 bases unmatched. Germline V lookup: CDR1 SQVTM, CDR2 ANQGSEA. CDR3 residues: CSVTGAGEKLFF. The CDR3 DNA reads TGCAGCGTTACAGGGGCTGGGGAAAAACTGTTTTTT.

The gene calls are TRBV29-1 and TRBJ2-5; tentative D call: TRBD1 (6 bases). V lost 3 bases and J 5 bases, leaving 16 bases between the germline ends. The CDR3 contains 14 residues. Germline values: CDR1 SQVTM, CDR2 ANQGSEA. CDR3 DNA sequence: TGCAGCGTTGATGTCACAGGGAATTGGGAGACCCAGTACTTC. As protein: CSVDVTGNWETQYF.

This clone appeared once. This chain connects TRBV7-3 to TRBJ1-1; D possibly corresponds to TRBD1 (6 bases). Germline values: CDR1 SGHTA, CDR2 FQGTGA. V shed 5 bases and J shed 9 bases, with 16 bases lying between them. The CDR3 length is 13 residues. CDR3 region: CASSLGAQGKAFF. The CDR3 DNA reads as TGTGCCAGCAGCCTTGGGGCACAGGGAAAAGCTTTCTTT.

The rearrangement joins TRBV6-5 to TRBJ1-3; D is perhaps TRBD1 (5 bases). The CDR3 consists of 13 residues. The germline CDR1 and CDR2 sequences are MNHEY and SVGAGI. The V gene lost 10 bases and the J gene lost 0 bases, with 10 bases spanning the gap. The CDR3 DNA reads TGTGCCATCCGGACACTCTCTGGAAACACCATATATTTT. The encoded protein is CAIRTLSGNTIYF.

The chain links TRBV5-4 to TRBJ2-3, with D possibly TRBD1 on 6 matching bases. Germline CDR1 SGHNT, CDR2 YYREEE (reference sequence). V lost 10 bases, J lost 5 bases, and 11 bases lay in between. The CDR3 is made up of 11 amino acids. CDR3 sequence: CALGGRDTQYF. In DNA form, the CDR3 reads TGTGCCCTAGGGGGTAGAGATACGCAGTATTTT.

J is TRBJ1-1 and V is TRBV6-2 or TRBV6-3; D gene uncertain. CDR1 is MNHEY and CDR2 is SVGEGT in the germline V gene. V was pared by 2 bases and J by 5 bases, with 18 bases between. This CDR3 spans 16 amino acids. CDR3 sequence: CASSYPPVAPTTEAFF. In DNA, the CDR3 is TGTGCCAGCAGTTACCCTCCAGTGGCCCCGACTACTGAAGCTTTCTTT.

This rearrangement joins TRBV28 to TRBJ2-2; 7 nucleotides match TRBD2. CDR1 and CDR2 (germline): MDHEN, SYDVKM. The CDR3 sequence is 15 residues long. V gave up 8 bases and J gave up 0 bases; unmatched junction bases: 6. CDR3 in DNA: TGTGCCAGCTCTTCCGGGACTACGAACACCGGGGAGCTGTTTTTT. Translation gives CASSSGTTNTGELFF.

The rearrangement links TRBV4-2 to TRBJ2-7; D unresolved. The CDR3 is 16 residues long. Trimming took 0 bases from V and 2 from J, leaving 14 bases between them. Germline-derived CDR1 and CDR2 are LGHNA and YNFKEQ. The CDR3 protein is CASSQEGRGSAYEQYF. The CDR3 nucleotides are TGTGCCAGCAGCCAAGAAGGCCGAGGAAGCGCCTACGAGCAGTACTTC.